These 28 T cell receptor beta chains originate from one sample sequenced in a study of cytomegalovirus exposure and HLA in healthy donors. The PCR ran on 60 Vbeta and 13 Jbeta primers. The method was immunoSEQ multiplex PCR; TCRdb's version includes in-frame clones alone and lacks a portion of them. There are some 89,000 clones in the sample; about four fifths occur only once, and 1.9% lies in the top ten. Sequenced sample: PBMCs. These receptors all come from a woman in her thirties in good health and CMV-seronegative.

The rearrangement joins TRBV19 to TRBJ1-2; a weak D match, TRBD1 (5 bases). V was pared by 6 bases and J by 4 bases, with 24 bases between. The CDR3 extends over 17 amino acids. Per germline, CDR1 LNHDA and CDR2 SQIVND (reference sequence). The chain's CDR3 is CASRSFRESGLPYGYTF. Written as DNA, the CDR3 is TGTGCCAGTAGATCCTTCAGGGAATCGGGCCTGCCCTATGGCTACACCTTC.

The V gene is TRBV18, the J gene TRBJ2-7; D might be TRBD2 (5 bases). Germline values: CDR1 KGHSH, CDR2 LQKENI. Deletions cut 6 bases from V and 6 bases from J, with 15 bases between. The CDR3 has 13 amino acids. CDR3 DNA: TGTGCCAGCTCCCCGGGCCGGGAAGGCGAGCAGTACTTC. It codes for CASSPGREGEQYF.

CDR3 amino acids: CASSAGGTAVQETQYF. Written as DNA, the CDR3 is TGCGCCAGCAGCGCCGGGGGGACGGCCGTCCAAGAGACCCAGTACTTC. The chain has TRBV5-1 and TRBJ2-5, with 7 bases that match TRBD2. The J segment lost 1 base and the V segment lost 4 bases, leaving 10 bases of the junction unmatched. Looked up from germline, CDR1 is SGHRS and CDR2 is YFSETQ. The CDR3 is 16 amino acids.

This chain connects TRBV6-1 to TRBJ2-1, with D perhaps TRBD2 (6 bases). CDR1 and CDR2 (germline): MNHNS, SASEGT. Deletions cut 7 bases from V and 9 bases from J, with 19 bases between. This CDR3 is built from 14 residues. CDR3 residues: CASMLWEAGPEQFF. The CDR3 coding sequence is TGTGCCAGCATGTTATGGGAGGCTGGTCCTGAGCAGTTCTTC.

J is TRBJ2-7 and V is TRBV21-1; the DNA was not compared with TRBD2, the D call given in the table. TRBV21-1 is a known pseudogene. The length of the CDR3 is 17 residues. Here the CDR3 DNA reads TGTGCCAGCAACGAAAGGAGGGTGAGAGGGAGCTCCTACGAGCAGTACTTC. This encodes CASNERRVRGSSYEQYF.

The rearrangement links TRBV11-2 to TRBJ2-2, with 7 positions matching TRBD1. The germline V gene encodes CDR1 SGHAT and CDR2 FQNNGV. The ends lost 5 bases at V and 2 bases at J; junction bases unmatched: 11. The CDR3 extends over 17 amino acids. Here the CDR3 DNA reads TGTGCCAGCAGCCCATCACCCCGACAGGGAAACACCGGGGAGCTGTTTTTT. It codes for CASSPSPRQGNTGELFF.

The CDR3 sequence is CASNPRMNTGELFF. CDR3 nucleotides: TGTGCCAGCAACCCGCGGATGAACACCGGGGAGCTGTTTTTT. This chain joins TRBV27 and TRBJ2-2, with no clear D. Deletions cut 7 bases from V and 1 base from J, with 10 bases between. Germline loops: CDR1 MNHEY, CDR2 SMNVEV (reference sequence). The CDR3 spans 14 residues.

The chain combines TRBV4-3 with TRBJ1-1; maybe TRBD1 (5 bases). This CDR3 contains 16 residues. Germline values: CDR1 LGHNA, CDR2 YSLEER. The ends were cut back, 0 bases at V and 1 base at J, with 12 bases in the middle. The CDR3 reads CASSQDIAGKNTEAFF. The CDR3 bases are TGCGCCAGCAGCCAAGATATCGCAGGGAAGAACACTGAAGCTTTCTTT.

This clone appeared once. V usage is TRBV7-3 and J usage is TRBJ2-1, with TRBD1 matching 9 bases. The CDR3 length is 15 residues. V was pared by 3 bases and J by 1 base, with 1 base of the junction left unmatched. The germline V gene has CDR1 SGHTA and CDR2 FQGTGA. CDR3: CASSLDRGSYNEQFF. In DNA, the CDR3 is TGTGCCAGCAGCTTGGACAGGGGTTCCTACAATGAGCAGTTCTTC.

The chain has TRBV10-3 and TRBJ1-2; D is possibly TRBD1 (6 bases). Trimming pared 2 bases from V and 2 bases from J, leaving 24 bases between. CDR3 length equals 19 residues. Germline CDR1 and CDR2: ENHRY and SYGVKD. For the CDR3, the DNA is TGTGCCATCAGTGAGACACAGGGAGCTAAAAGGCCGGGCAACTATGGCTACACCTTC. Protein product: CAISETQGAKRPGNYGYTF.

The V and J genes are TRBV27 and TRBJ2-7; tentatively, D is TRBD1 (6 bases). The CDR3 spans 15 residues. The germline gives CDR1 MNHEY, CDR2 SMNVEV (reference sequence). Trimming cost V 6 bases and J 3 bases, with 18 bases left between them. The CDR3 reads CASRLQYDRLYEQYF. The CDR3 DNA is TGTGCCAGCAGACTCCAATACGACAGGCTCTACGAGCAGTACTTC.

This CDR3 reads CASSLGTGSYGYTF. The DNA of the CDR3 is TGCGCCAGCAGCCTTGGGACAGGTTCCTATGGCTACACCTTC. The chain employs TRBV4-1 and TRBJ1-2; 8 positions match TRBD1. The CDR3 extends over 14 amino acids. V shed 4 bases, J shed 4 bases, and the junction held 5 bases outside the gene matches. Germline-derived CDR1 and CDR2 are MGHRA and YSYEKL.

The gene calls are TRBV28 and TRBJ1-5, with 10 bases identical to TRBD1. Trimming took 5 bases from V and 7 from J; bases not matched to a gene: 8. CDR1 is MDHEN, CDR2 SYDVKM, per germline. CDR3 length: 15 amino acids. The CDR3 loop reads CASSRTGGRGQPQHF. The CDR3, as DNA: TGTGCCAGCAGTCGGACAGGGGGTCGAGGGCAGCCCCAGCATTTT.

The V call is TRBV28, the J call TRBJ2-5, with TRBD2 matching over 7 bases. CDR1 is MDHEN and CDR2 is SYDVKM in the germline V gene. The CDR3 runs to 16 residues. Germline trimming cut 5 bases from V and 5 bases from J; bases unmatched to any gene: 14. This CDR3 is CASSPRTTRAGETQYF. CDR3 sequence (DNA): TGTGCCAGCAGTCCCCGGACTACGCGAGCGGGGGAGACCCAGTACTTC.

The chain uses TRBV30 and TRBJ2-7; D is undetermined. CDR3 length equals 12 residues. Germline CDR1 GTSNPN, CDR2 SVGIG (reference sequence). Trimming stripped 7 bases from V and 2 bases from J, with 12 bases between. The CDR3 protein is CASGRKTYEQYF. The CDR3 DNA is TGTGCCTCGGGTCGAAAAACCTACGAGCAGTACTTC.

This clone came up once. The chain joins TRBV19 to TRBJ2-3, with 9 bases fitting TRBD1. The CDR3 covers 15 residues. Losses at the gene ends were 5 bases for V and 8 bases for J; bases not matched to a gene: 11. Per germline, CDR1 LNHDA and CDR2 SQIVND (reference sequence). CDR3 protein: CASSVGTGRGATQYF. DNA of the CDR3: TGTGCCAGTAGTGTCGGGACAGGGAGGGGTGCTACGCAGTATTTT.

On this clone itself: The junction and the germline gene differ at one end; a read error may be behind it. The chain couples TRBV19 to TRBJ1-5, with 7 bases identical to TRBD1. CDR1 LNHDA and CDR2 SQIVND come from the germline V gene (reference sequence). The CDR3 length is 13 residues. Here the CDR3 DNA reads TGTGCCAGGAGTAAGGACAGGAATCAGCCCCAGCATTTT. Translating it yields CARSKDRNQPQHF.

Regarding this clone: The conserved closing phenylalanine or tryptophan is absent in this CDR3, likely reflecting a read error. The CDR3 DNA follows: TGTGCCAGCAGTCCAACCCGCGACGGCGGCTATGGCTACACCCTC. Protein sequence: CASSPTRDGGYGYTL. The chain uses TRBV28 and TRBJ1-2; the D is unclear. Germline V gives CDR1 MDHEN, CDR2 SYDVKM. Trimming shortened V by 5 bases and J by 4 bases, and 17 bases separated the two germline ends. The CDR3 runs 15 residues.

The J gene is TRBJ2-3, the V gene TRBV7-9; 10 bases are a match to TRBD2. The CDR3 spans 16 residues. Looked up from germline, CDR1 is SEHNR and CDR2 is FQNEAQ (reference sequence). The V gene end was trimmed by 5 bases and the J gene end by 0 bases; junction bases not matched to a gene: 5. As DNA, the CDR3 is TGTGCCAGCAGCGACCCTAGCGGGAGTAGCACAGATACGCAGTATTTT. Residues: CASSDPSGSSTDTQYF.

This chain links TRBV2 with TRBJ2-7, with unresolved D. CDR1 is SNHLY, CDR2 FYNNEI, per germline. Trimming removed 3 bases at V and 7 bases at J, with 7 bases between. The CDR3 runs 11 residues. The CDR3 sequence: CASSERQEQYF. CDR3 in DNA: TGTGCCAGCAGTGAGCGGCAGGAGCAGTACTTC.

This chain links TRBV7-8 with TRBJ2-7; 7 nucleotides line up with TRBD2. Germline CDR1 is SGHVS and CDR2 is FQNEAQ. V was pared by 1 base and J by 0 bases, with 3 bases of the junction left unmatched. The CDR3 consists of 15 residues. This chain's CDR3 is CASSLERTSSYEQYF. CDR3 sequence (DNA): TGTGCCAGCAGCTTAGAGCGGACTAGCTCCTACGAGCAGTACTTC.

This chain connects TRBV27 to TRBJ2-7, with TRBD1 identical over 10 bases. The CDR3 sequence is 16 residues long. CDR1 is MNHEY and CDR2 is SMNVEV in the germline V gene (reference sequence). Unmatched junction bases numbered 9, after V lost 1 base and J lost 6 bases. Here the CDR3 DNA reads TGTGCCAGCAGTTTATTGACCGGGACAGGGGCTTCCGAGCAGTACTTC. Translated, it gives CASSLLTGTGASEQYF.

The table lists this clone with a count of one. The CDR3 coding sequence is TGTGCCAGCAGTTTACCGGGACTAGCGGTCTACGAGCAGTACTTC. The encoded protein is CASSLPGLAVYEQYF. The V call is TRBV28, the J call TRBJ2-7, with 11 bases lining up with TRBD2. Germline CDR1 is MDHEN and CDR2 is SYDVKM. V gave up 2 bases and J gave up 3 bases; unmatched junction bases: 3. There are 15 residues in the CDR3.

V and J are TRBV6-1 and TRBJ1-5; possibly TRBD1 for D (6 bases). The CDR3 spans 18 residues. Trimming pared 2 bases from V and 0 bases from J, leaving 17 bases between. Germline loops: CDR1 MNHNS, CDR2 SASEGT. The CDR3 sequence: CASSELRVGGYSNQPQHF. DNA of the CDR3: TGTGCCAGCAGTGAATTACGAGTAGGGGGATATAGCAATCAGCCCCAGCATTTT.

J is TRBJ1-2 and V is TRBV2, with a tentative D call TRBD1 (5 bases). V was cut by 7 bases and J by 8 bases, with 14 bases left in between. Germline assignment: CDR1 SNHLY and CDR2 FYNNEI. The CDR3 consists of 12 residues. CDR3 residues: CASTDWGEGYTF. CDR3 DNA sequence: TGTGCCAGCACTGACTGGGGCGAAGGCTACACCTTC. The full variable domain, its missing parts supplied by reference TRBV2 and TRBJ1-2, is EPEVTQTPSHQVTQMGQEVILRCVPISNHLYFYWYRQILGQKVEFLVSFYNNEISEKSEIFDDQFSVERPDGSNFTLKIRSTKLEDSAMYFCASTDWGEGYTFGSGTRLTVV.

The V gene is TRBV6-5, the J gene TRBJ2-1; 8 bases align to TRBD2. Germline V gene sequence: CDR1 MNHEY, CDR2 SVGAGI. The V segment lost 8 bases and the J segment 0 bases; nucleotides outside the gene matches: 3. There are 14 residues in the CDR3. The CDR3 region is CASESGSSYNEQFF. CDR3 DNA sequence: TGTGCCAGCGAGAGCGGGAGCTCCTACAATGAGCAGTTCTTC.

V gene TRBV5-6 combines with J gene TRBJ1-6; TRBD1 matches at 11 bases. CDR3 size: 15 residues. Losses at the gene ends were 6 bases for V and 14 bases for J; bases not matched to a gene: 13. Looked up from germline, CDR1 is SGHDT and CDR2 is YYEEEE. CDR3 in amino acids: CASTFLDRGLVTLHF. In DNA, the CDR3 is TGTGCCAGCACCTTCCTGGACAGGGGGCTGGTGACCCTCCACTTT. Filled out from reference TRBV5-6 and TRBJ1-6, the complete variable domain reads DAGVTQSPTHLIKTRGQQVTLRCSPKSGHDTVSWYQQALGQGPQFIFQYYEEEERQRGNFPDRFSGHQFPNYSSELNVNALLLGDSALYLCASTFLDRGLVTLHFGNGTRLTVT.

This clone was detected once. This sequence joins TRBV15 and TRBJ2-5; 7 nucleotides line up with TRBD1. From germline, CDR1 is LNHNV and CDR2 YYDKDF (reference sequence). Trimming removed 0 bases from V and 3 bases from J; junction bases left unmatched: 7. This CDR3 is 16 amino acids long. The DNA of the CDR3 is TGTGCCACCAGCAGAGAAGGGGGCAGGGGAGAAGAGACCCAGTACTTC. This encodes CATSREGGRGEETQYF.